This note documents a single T cell receptor beta chain sequence. Antigen specificity is unknown. The data belong to a study of cytomegalovirus exposure and HLA in healthy donors. Study-level background: The roughly 130 validation repertoires used the same platform as the 550 to 700 first-cohort repertoires (as reported by a later analysis).

General study findings and limits: Subsequent analysis of the approximately 110 validation repertoires found a tendency for first-cohort TCR clusters to co-occur. The study labeled 164 TCR beta chains cytomegalovirus-associated. The study found most TCR sequences rare, yet found some public TCRs in many donors.

The germline V gene encodes CDR1 LNHDA and CDR2 SQIVND (reference sequence). Trimming left V 8 bases short and J 1 base short, with 11 bases between. The CDR3 sequence is 13 residues long. Assay used: immunoSEQ multiplex PCR; TCRdb lists only in-frame clones, some missing. The sample consists of approximately 210,000 clones, 86% of them appearing once. The chain recombines TRBV19 with TRBJ1-1; D not resolved. Sequencing was carried out using PBMCs. This receptor was taken from a woman between 18 and 30 years old in good health and CMV-seronegative. The CDR3 sequence is CASCRWANTEAFF. The CDR3 nucleotides are TGTGCCAGTTGTCGTTGGGCGAACACTGAAGCTTTCTTT.